This TCR beta chain was sequenced during a study of technical replicates of blood from a handful of donors. The method was immunoSEQ multiplex PCR; TCRdb's version includes in-frame clones alone and lacks a portion of them. The table has 55,000 to 85,000 clones, approximately 96% seen once. V lost 1 base, J lost 5 bases, and 6 bases stayed unmatched. Germline V CDR1 and CDR2: SGHTA, FQGNSA. The CDR3 covers 15 residues. This TCR came from a human donor in good health. The V call is TRBV7-2, the J call TRBJ2-7, with 9 bases identical to TRBD2. Sequencing was performed on T cells isolated from PBMCs. The CDR3 loop is CASSLEGLAVHEQYF. The CDR3 coding sequence is TGTGCCAGCAGCTTAGAGGGACTAGCTGTCCACGAGCAGTACTTC.